Following are 17 T cell receptor beta chains from one sample sequenced in a study of beta chain features in type 1 diabetes. The investigators reverse transcribed all of the isolated RNA, so they sequenced expressed TCRB transcripts. The table came from immunoSEQ multiplex PCR; TCRdb's copy has only in-frame clones and leaves some out. The sample contains about 620,000 clones, roughly 16% of which appear only once. The sample comprised naive CD4+ T cells from blood. All receptors derive from a young man in good health.

This clone was counted between two and nine times. The chain couples TRBV18 to TRBJ2-7; a weak D match, TRBD1 (5 bases). CDR3 length equals 14 residues. Trimming cost V 4 bases and J 0 bases, with 10 bases left between them. Germline assignment: CDR1 KGHSH and CDR2 LQKENI. The CDR3 region is CASSLETASYEQYF. CDR3 nucleotides: TGTGCCAGCTCACTGGAGACAGCCTCCTACGAGCAGTACTTC.

In this sample, this clone turned up a few times. The rearrangement uses TRBV4-1 and TRBJ1-2; D may be TRBD1 (6 bases). This CDR3 has 15 residues. V was pared by 2 bases and J by 4 bases, with 14 bases between. The germline CDR1 and CDR2 sequences are MGHRA and YSYEKL. This CDR3 is CASSQLAGTIYGYTF. DNA of the CDR3: TGCGCCAGCAGCCAATTGGCAGGGACAATCTATGGCTACACCTTC.

Points on this clone: This same CDR3 is encoded by further DNA sequences in the sample. The chain employs TRBV7-9 and TRBJ1-1; D is ambiguous. Trimming stripped 5 bases from V and 1 base from J, with 11 bases between. Germline V lookup: CDR1 SEHNR, CDR2 FQNEAQ (reference sequence). This CDR3 comprises 14 residues. CDR3 bases: TGTGCCAGCAGCCTCACCACCGGGAACACTGAAGCTTTCTTT. This gives the protein CASSLTTGNTEAFF.

The chain links TRBV28 to TRBJ2-1, with D maybe TRBD2 (6 bases). The ends were cut back, 7 bases at V and 1 base at J, with 11 bases in the middle. Germline V gene data show CDR1 as MDHEN and CDR2 as SYDVKM. The CDR3 runs 14 residues. The CDR3 is CASNLAGSYNEQFF. The CDR3 nucleotides read TGTGCCAGCAACTTGGCGGGGTCCTACAATGAGCAGTTCTTC.

In nucleotides, the CDR3 is TGTGCCAGCAGTATGGGCGGGCAGCCCCAGCATTTT. As protein: CASSMGGQPQHF. V gene TRBV2 combines with J gene TRBJ1-5, with D unclear. Germline values: CDR1 SNHLY, CDR2 FYNNEI. Trimming cost V 5 bases and J 7 bases, with 9 bases left between them. The CDR3 has 12 amino acids.

The rearrangement links TRBV2 to TRBJ1-1; D is perhaps TRBD1 (5 bases). CDR1 is SNHLY and CDR2 is FYNNEI in the germline V gene. The CDR3 is made up of 12 amino acids. V was clipped by 10 bases and J by 9 bases, with 18 bases between them. DNA for the CDR3: TGTGCCACCCGGTCGGACACCCAACAAGCTTTCTTT. Its translation is CATRSDTQQAFF.

V is TRBV5-1 and J is TRBJ1-1; TRBD1 aligns across 8 bases. In germline, CDR1 is SGHRS, CDR2 YFSETQ. The trim removed 2 bases at V and 4 bases at J, leaving 7 bases unmatched. The CDR3 is 15 residues long. CDR3: CASSFRTGKGTEAFF. The CDR3 DNA sequence: TGCGCCAGCAGCTTCAGGACAGGGAAGGGCACTGAAGCTTTCTTT. The full variable domain, rest sourced from reference TRBV5-1 and TRBJ1-1, is KAGVTQTPRYLIKTRGQQVTLSCSPISGHRSVSWYQQTPGQGLQFLFEYFSETQRNKGNFPGRFSGRQFSNSRSEMNVSTLELGDSALYLCASSFRTGKGTEAFFGQGTRLTVV.

Notes on this clone: The junction and the germline gene differ at one end; a read error may be behind it. This chain joins TRBV5-6 and TRBJ2-1, with TRBD2 identical over 10 bases. The CDR3 is 15 amino acids. Germline assignment: CDR1 SGHDT and CDR2 YYEEEE. The CDR3, as DNA: TGTGCCAACAGCTTAGCACTAGCGGGGCGCAATGAGCAGTTCTTC. Its translation is CANSLALAGRNEQFF. Supplemented by reference TRBV5-6 and TRBJ2-1, the full variable domain reads DAGVTQSPTHLIKTRGQQVTLRCSPKSGHDTVSWYQQALGQGPQFIFQYYEEEERQRGNFPDRFSGHQFPNYSSELNVNALLLGDSALYLCANSLALAGRNEQFFGPGTRLTVL.

The V and J genes are TRBV9 and TRBJ2-2, with D perhaps TRBD2 (6 bases). CDR1 is SGDLS, CDR2 YYNGEE, per germline. The CDR3 runs 17 residues. Trimming removed 2 bases from V and 6 bases from J, with 20 bases in between. CDR3: CASSVLRESVLAGELFF. DNA of the CDR3: TGTGCCAGCAGCGTCTTACGGGAGTCCGTATTGGCCGGGGAGCTGTTTTTT.

The chain joins TRBV15 to TRBJ1-5; tentatively, D is TRBD1 (5 bases). Trimming cost V 0 bases and J 0 bases, with 9 bases left between them. This CDR3 is built from 16 residues. From germline, CDR1 is LNHNV and CDR2 YYDKDF (reference sequence). This chain's CDR3 is CATSRDRTHSNQPQHF. In DNA form, the CDR3 reads TGTGCCACCAGCAGAGATCGGACACATAGCAATCAGCCCCAGCATTTT.

The rearrangement joins TRBV5-6 to TRBJ2-2; possibly TRBD1 or TRBD2 for D (5 bases each). Per germline, CDR1 SGHDT and CDR2 YYEEEE. This CDR3 has 16 residues. The V end was cut by 4 bases, the J end by 4 bases, with 17 bases between. The CDR3 DNA sequence: TGTGCCAGCAGCACCCTCGCCAGGGCGGGCACCGGGGAGCTGTTTTTT. It specifies CASSTLARAGTGELFF.

This rearrangement joins TRBV19 to TRBJ2-1; no clear D. Germline V gives CDR1 LNHDA, CDR2 SQIVND (reference sequence). The CDR3 length is 13 residues. V gave up 8 bases and J gave up 3 bases, with 11 bases separating them. The CDR3 is CASPPDGYNEQFF. DNA of the CDR3: TGTGCCAGTCCCCCCGACGGCTACAATGAGCAGTTCTTC.

This clone was picked up a small number of times. This chain connects TRBV9 to TRBJ1-2; 8 positions match TRBD1. The CDR3 totals 17 residues. In germline, CDR1 is SGDLS, CDR2 YYNGEE. With V trimmed by 0 bases and J by 6 bases, 13 bases remained unmatched. Here the CDR3 DNA reads TGTGCCAGCAGCGTAGACCCTGCAGGGGGCGCTTTGAATGGCTACACCTTC. This gives the protein CASSVDPAGGALNGYTF.

This clone was seen only a few times. The V and J genes are TRBV7-9 and TRBJ2-7, with D hard to call. The V gene lost 5 bases and the J gene lost 6 bases, with 20 bases spanning the gap. This CDR3 has 15 amino acids. Germline V gene data show CDR1 as SEHNR and CDR2 as FQNEAQ (reference sequence). Here the CDR3 reads CASSSLVETSGEQYF. CDR3 nucleotide sequence: TGTGCCAGCAGCAGCCTCGTTGAGACGTCGGGCGAGCAGTACTTC.

V is TRBV2 and J is TRBJ2-5, with 8 bases aligning to TRBD2. The germline V gene has CDR1 SNHLY and CDR2 FYNNEI. The CDR3 extends over 14 amino acids. The V gene end was trimmed by 5 bases and the J gene end by 5 bases; junction bases not matched to a gene: 7. CDR3 nucleotide sequence: TGTGCCAGCAGTCCGGGACTAGGAGGGGAGACCCAGTACTTC. This translates into CASSPGLGGETQYF.

The rearrangement links TRBV28 to TRBJ1-6; tentative D call: TRBD1 (6 bases). CDR1 is MDHEN, CDR2 SYDVKM, per germline. V lost 1 base, J lost 10 bases, and 14 bases lay in between. The CDR3 is 15 residues long. This CDR3 is CASSLSTGRSSPLHF. The CDR3 DNA is TGTGCCAGCAGTTTATCGACAGGAAGATCATCACCCCTCCACTTT.

The rearrangement uses TRBV28 and TRBJ2-1; 8 nucleotides align to TRBD2. After removal of 6 bases from V and 6 bases from J, the junction contained 13 bases not matched to a gene. The length of the CDR3 is 16 residues. Per the germline V gene, CDR1 is MDHEN and CDR2 is SYDVKM. The CDR3 bases are TGTGCCAGCAGCCGACCAGCGGGAGTTCTAGGCAATGAGCAGTTCTTC. Its protein is CASSRPAGVLGNEQFF.